These 17 T cell receptor beta chains came from one sample sequenced in a study of cytomegalovirus exposure and HLA in healthy donors. It was with 60 Vbeta and 13 Jbeta primers that the PCR ran. Only in-frame clones appear in the TCRdb table, and some are missing; sequencing was by immunoSEQ multiplex PCR. The sample yields tens of thousands of clones, about 80% seen once. The sequencing sample was made of PBMCs. Receptors originate from a middle-aged man in good health and CMV-seronegative.

The chain couples TRBV7-9 to TRBJ2-1; 12 bases match TRBD2. V shed 5 bases and J 6 bases; nucleotides not matched to a gene: 5. The CDR3 length is 15 residues. Germline V lookup: CDR1 SEHNR, CDR2 FQNEAQ (reference sequence). The CDR3 sequence is CASSLLAGGSNEQFF. CDR3 DNA: TGTGCCAGCAGCCTACTAGCGGGGGGAAGCAATGAGCAGTTCTTC.

This clone is labeled medium-sized. The gene calls are TRBV21-1 and TRBJ2-1; the D call of TRBD2 is as the table states it, not checked on the DNA. TRBV21-1 is marked as a pseudogene. The CDR3 has 16 residues. CDR3 coding DNA: TGTGCCAGCAGCAAAGGATTGAGGGTAGAAAGCAATGAGCAGTTCTTC. Protein product: CASSKGLRVESNEQFF.

This clone was counted a single time. V and J are TRBV2 and TRBJ1-1, with a weak D call TRBD1 (5 bases). The CDR3 covers 11 residues. Germline CDR1 reads SNHLY; CDR2 reads FYNNEI. The V and J ends lost 7 bases and 7 bases respectively, with 10 bases between them. The CDR3 nucleotides are TGTGCCAGCACTGGGGGGTATGAAGCTTTCTTT. The encoded protein is CASTGGYEAFF.

V usage is TRBV7-2 and J usage is TRBJ1-5; a weak D match, TRBD1 (6 bases). The CDR3 runs to 13 residues. Germline V CDR1 and CDR2: SGHTA, FQGNSA. The V gene lost 5 bases and the J gene lost 6 bases, with 11 bases spanning the gap. The CDR3 sequence: CASSAGVGQPQHF. The CDR3 DNA is TGTGCCAGCAGCGCAGGGGTAGGTCAGCCCCAGCATTTT. Together with reference TRBV7-2 and TRBJ1-5, the CDR3 gives the full variable domain: GAGVSQSPSNKVTEKGKDVELRCDPISGHTALYWYRQSLGQGLEFLIYFQGNSAPDKSGLPSDRFSAERTGGSVSTLTIQRTQQEDSAVYLCASSAGVGQPQHFGDGTRLSIL.

V gene TRBV7-9 combines with J gene TRBJ1-5; D not resolved. CDR1 and CDR2 from the germline V gene are SEHNR and FQNEAQ (reference sequence). This CDR3 is built from 12 residues. V was clipped by 1 base and J by 7 bases, with 5 bases between them. The CDR3 region is CASSLDGQPQHF. Here the CDR3 DNA reads TGTGCCAGCAGCTTAGACGGGCAGCCCCAGCATTTT.

This clone was picked up one time. The rearrangement uses TRBV28 and TRBJ2-2, with D perhaps matching TRBD2 (6 bases). V lost 6 bases and J lost 5, with 25 bases in between. CDR1 is MDHEN, CDR2 SYDVKM, per germline. The CDR3 consists of 18 residues. This CDR3 is CASSGSGSFGETTGELFF. The CDR3 nucleotides are TGTGCCAGCAGCGGGAGCGGTTCGTTTGGGGAGACGACCGGGGAGCTGTTTTTT.

The V and J genes are TRBV5-6 and TRBJ1-1; 7 nucleotides line up with TRBD1. The CDR3 consists of 15 residues. Germline lookup yields CDR1 SGHDT and CDR2 YYEEEE. V gave up 4 bases and J gave up 4 bases; unmatched junction bases: 10. The CDR3 DNA reads TGTGCCAGCAGCCCAGCTACAGGGGAGGTCACTGAAGCTTTCTTT. This codes for CASSPATGEVTEAFF.

The gene calls are TRBV19 and TRBJ1-5; weak D call: TRBD1 (6 bases). Trimming stripped 5 bases from V and 5 bases from J, with 13 bases between. Per germline, CDR1 LNHDA and CDR2 SQIVND (reference sequence). This CDR3 is built from 14 residues. The CDR3 sequence is CASSVGTRDQPQHF. The CDR3 region has the DNA TGTGCCAGTAGTGTCGGGACACGGGATCAGCCCCAGCATTTT.

CDR3 bases: TGTGCCACCAGCCCGAGACAATCGGTTCGCGAGCAGTACTTC. Protein sequence: CATSPRQSVREQYF. The J gene is TRBJ2-5, the V gene TRBV15; no reliable D call. Gene TRBJ2-7 matches the end of the DNA better, so the J call may be wrong. The CDR3 extends over 14 amino acids. The germline CDR1 and CDR2 sequences are LNHNV and YYDKDF (reference sequence).

This clone was seen a single time. As DNA, the CDR3 is TGTGCCAGCAGCTTTGGGGTGGCGGGGGGGCGTAATGAGCAGTTCTTC. It yields the protein CASSFGVAGGRNEQFF. The chain couples TRBV7-2 to TRBJ2-1; 9 bases agree with TRBD2. The J segment lost 7 bases and the V segment lost 3 bases, leaving 10 bases of the junction unmatched. The CDR3 has 16 residues. Germline values: CDR1 SGHTA, CDR2 FQGNSA.

The chain has TRBV7-9 and TRBJ2-3; D is perhaps TRBD2 (6 bases). The V end was cut by 3 bases, the J end by 2 bases, with 12 bases between. CDR1 is SEHNR and CDR2 is FQNEAQ in the germline V gene (reference sequence). This CDR3 has 15 amino acids. Here the CDR3 DNA reads TGTGCCAGCAGCTTTGGGGGACTCGTCACAGATACGCAGTATTTT. As protein: CASSFGGLVTDTQYF.

The chain uses TRBV6-1 and TRBJ1-4; no reliable D call. Germline V lookup: CDR1 MNHNS, CDR2 SASEGT. Deletions cut 6 bases from V and 10 bases from J, with 12 bases between. The CDR3 has 12 residues. The CDR3 loop reads CASSGLAGKLFF. In nucleotides, the CDR3 is TGTGCCAGCAGCGGGTTGGCTGGAAAACTGTTTTTT.

V gene TRBV15 combines with J gene TRBJ2-1, with 8 bases that match TRBD1. Germline trimming cut 9 bases from V and 3 bases from J; bases unmatched to any gene: 7. This CDR3 comprises 14 residues. Germline V gene sequence: CDR1 LNHNV, CDR2 YYDKDF (reference sequence). CDR3 in DNA: TGTGCCACGAACACAGGGGGACTCTACAATGAGCAGTTCTTC. Protein: CATNTGGLYNEQFF.

The V call is TRBV10-2, the J call TRBJ2-2, with D maybe TRBD1 (6 bases). Trimming cost V 2 bases and J 8 bases, with 24 bases left between them. Germline CDR1 WSHSY, CDR2 SAAADI. This CDR3 contains 18 residues. The CDR3 nucleotides read TGCGCCAGCAGTGAGCCCCTCCGGGCCCGGACAGCCCGAGGGGAGCTGTTTTTT. Its translation: CASSEPLRARTARGELFF.

The CDR3 loop is CSVVGQVSGANVLTF. The CDR3 bases are TGCAGCGTTGTGGGACAGGTCTCTGGGGCCAACGTCCTGACTTTC. The chain carries TRBV29-1 and TRBJ2-6; 8 nucleotides line up with TRBD1. This CDR3 spans 15 amino acids. Germline V lookup: CDR1 SQVTM, CDR2 ANQGSEA. J was trimmed by 0 bases and V by 4 bases; bases with no gene match: 2.

J is TRBJ1-3 and V is TRBV7-2; TRBD1 matches 8 bases. CDR1 is SGHTA, CDR2 FQGNSA, per germline. This CDR3 comprises 16 residues. V was pared by 5 bases and J by 1 base, with 7 bases of the junction left unmatched. In DNA form, the CDR3 reads TGTGCCAGCAGCCCGCTAAGGACAGGGTCTGGAAACACCATATATTTT. Its protein product is CASSPLRTGSGNTIYF.

The chain is built from TRBV4-1 and TRBJ1-1, with D unclear. V was cut by 0 bases and J by 0 bases, with 17 bases left in between. Germline CDR1 is MGHRA and CDR2 is YSYEKL. CDR3 length: 18 amino acids. CDR3 residues: CASSQDLGGSTVNTEAFF. DNA for the CDR3: TGCGCCAGCAGCCAAGATCTAGGAGGGTCGACTGTGAACACTGAAGCTTTCTTT.